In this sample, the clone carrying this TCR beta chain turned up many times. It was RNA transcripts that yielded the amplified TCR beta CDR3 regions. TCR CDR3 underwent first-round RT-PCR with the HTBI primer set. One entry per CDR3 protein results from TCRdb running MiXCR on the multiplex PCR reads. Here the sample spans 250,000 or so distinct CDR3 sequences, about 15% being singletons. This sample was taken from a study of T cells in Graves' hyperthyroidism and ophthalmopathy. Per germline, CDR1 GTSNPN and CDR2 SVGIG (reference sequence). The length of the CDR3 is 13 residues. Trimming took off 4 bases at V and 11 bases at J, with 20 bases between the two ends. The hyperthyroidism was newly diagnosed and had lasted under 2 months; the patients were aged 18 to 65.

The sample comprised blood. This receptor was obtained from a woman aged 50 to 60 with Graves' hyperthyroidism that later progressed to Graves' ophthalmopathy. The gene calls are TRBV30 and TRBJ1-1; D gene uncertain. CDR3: CAWTPGGSSRAFF. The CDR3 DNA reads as TGTGCCTGGACCCCCGGCGGATCCTCAAGGGCTTTCTTT.